This TCR beta chain was captured in a study of cytotoxic CD8 clonotypes in ibrutinib-treated CLL. Assay: immunoSEQ multiplex PCR; the TCRdb copy retains only in-frame clones and omits some. This sample yields 100,000 to 150,000 clones, of which approximately 85% are seen a single time; roughly 2% belongs to the top ten. On this clone itself: Its specificity is unknown.

Whole-study findings and limits: Baseline levels were approached again at progression, after clonality had risen at ibrutinib response.

The sample here was PBMCs, taken after 24 months of ibrutinib treatment. The receptor was isolated from a human donor with chronic lymphocytic leukemia.

Here the CDR3 reads CASSIAAGRETQYF. DNA for the CDR3: TGTGCCAGTAGTATAGCGGCAGGGCGGGAGACCCAGTACTTC. This sequence joins TRBV19 and TRBJ2-5; TRBD1 might be the D (5 bases). The CDR3 runs 14 residues. V was clipped by 1 base and J by 5 bases, with 11 bases between them. Germline V gene sequence: CDR1 LNHDA, CDR2 SQIVND (reference sequence).